One sample yielded the 4 T cell receptor beta chains listed below, sequenced in a study of cytomegalovirus exposure and HLA in healthy donors. Here immunoSEQ multiplex PCR was the method, and the copy in TCRdb shows in-frame clones only, minus some. The repertoire has just over 80,000 clones, roughly 96% of them found once; the top ten carry 1.3%. Sequenced input: PBMCs. The origin of the receptors is a woman under 30 in good health and CMV-seronegative.

This clone was observed once. This sequence joins TRBV7-8 and TRBJ2-5, with D perhaps matching TRBD2 (5 bases). Trimming removed 2 bases at V and 0 bases at J, with 13 bases between. The germline CDR1 and CDR2 sequences are SGHVS and FQNEAQ. The CDR3 is 16 residues long. CDR3 DNA sequence: TGTGCCAGCAGCTTAACGGGGAGCCGTAACCAAGAGACCCAGTACTTC. It specifies CASSLTGSRNQETQYF.

The chain carries TRBV27 and TRBJ1-2; D perhaps matches TRBD1 (5 bases). This CDR3 is 14 amino acids long. V lost 6 bases, J lost 0 bases, and 11 bases lay in between. From germline, CDR1 is MNHEY and CDR2 SMNVEV (reference sequence). The DNA for the CDR3 is TGTGCCAGCAGCCGACAGCCGACTAACTATGGCTACACCTTC. Translated: CASSRQPTNYGYTF.

The chain combines TRBV5-6 with TRBJ2-1; 7 nucleotides agree with TRBD2. From germline, CDR1 is SGHDT and CDR2 YYEEEE. This CDR3 contains 12 residues. Trimming at V came to 2 bases and at J to 10 bases, leaving 3 bases not matched to a gene. Written as DNA, the CDR3 is TGTGCCAGCAGCTTTGGGCGGGAGGAGCAGTTCTTC. It codes for CASSFGREEQFF.

This clone was seen once. In nucleotides, the CDR3 is TGTGCCAGCAGGACCGGACTAGCGGGAAACAATGAGCAGTTCTTC. Its translation: CASRTGLAGNNEQFF. This chain connects TRBV6-1 to TRBJ2-1; 12 bases line up with TRBD2. With V trimmed by 6 bases and J by 5 bases, 5 bases remained unmatched. The germline gives CDR1 MNHNS, CDR2 SASEGT. The CDR3 loop spans 15 amino acids.